This passage covers 29 T cell receptor beta chains from one sample sequenced in a study of cytomegalovirus exposure and HLA in healthy donors. 60 Vbeta and 13 Jbeta primers were used in PCR. The repertoire was sequenced with immunoSEQ multiplex PCR; TCRdb's copy has only in-frame clones and lacks some. Among around 100,000 clones listed, 60% to 85% were seen once. The source material was PBMCs. Receptors originate from a man aged 50 to 59 in good health and CMV-seronegative.

A single count supports this clone. CDR3 loop: CASSIAGLGTGELFF. The CDR3 DNA follows: TGTGCCAGTAGTATCGCAGGCCTGGGCACCGGGGAGCTGTTTTTT. The rearrangement uses TRBV19 and TRBJ2-2; no clear D gene. CDR3 length: 15 amino acids. CDR1 is LNHDA and CDR2 is SQIVND in the germline V gene (reference sequence). Trimming stripped 3 bases from V and 4 bases from J, with 12 bases between.

As DNA, the CDR3 is TGTGCCAGCAGGAGAACAGGGACCTACGAGCAGTACTTC. It yields the protein CASRRTGTYEQYF. V is TRBV6-5 and J is TRBJ2-7, with D possibly being TRBD1 (6 bases). Germline V CDR1 and CDR2: MNHEY, SVGAGI. V was clipped by 6 bases and J by 2 bases, with 11 bases between them. The CDR3 length is 13 residues.

As to this clone: The same CDR3 can be traced to other DNA sequences in this sample. J is TRBJ1-5 and V is TRBV28; no clear D. CDR1 MDHEN and CDR2 SYDVKM come from the germline V gene. The CDR3 runs to 13 residues. The ends were cut back, 6 bases at V and 0 bases at J, with 6 bases in the middle. DNA of the CDR3: TGTGCCAGCAGGCGCGATAGCAATCAGCCCCAGCATTTT. Protein product: CASRRDSNQPQHF.

The chain couples TRBV4-2 to TRBJ2-2; 11 nucleotides align to TRBD2. Germline CDR1 reads LGHNA; CDR2 reads YNFKEQ. There are 16 residues in the CDR3. V dropped 4 bases and J dropped 4; count of bases not matched to a gene: 5. CDR3 sequence: CASSPSTSGITGELFF. In nucleotides, the CDR3 is TGTGCCAGCAGCCCTTCGACTAGCGGGATCACCGGGGAGCTGTTTTTT.

The J gene is TRBJ2-5, the V gene TRBV15, with TRBD1 matching over 11 bases. The J call is uncertain, as TRBJ2-7 better fits the DNA end. The V gene's germline CDR1 is LNHNV and CDR2 YYDKDF (reference sequence). The CDR3 has 14 residues. CDR3: CATTLDRGRVEQYF. The CDR3 coding sequence is TGTGCCACCACCCTGGACAGGGGGCGGGTCGAGCAGTACTTC.

The CDR3 spells CASSPGTSFTDTQYF. In DNA form, the CDR3 reads TGTGCCAGCAGCCCAGGGACTAGCTTTACAGATACGCAGTATTTT. The chain links TRBV7-9 to TRBJ2-3; 9 positions match TRBD2. Trimming removed 5 bases from V and 3 bases from J; junction bases left unmatched: 6. The CDR3 is 15 amino acids. Germline V gene data show CDR1 as SEHNR and CDR2 as FQNEAQ (reference sequence). Complete variable domain (other parts from reference TRBV7-9 and TRBJ2-3): DTGVSQNPRHKITKRGQNVTFRCDPISEHNRLYWYRQTLGQGPEFLTYFQNEAQLEKSRLLSDRFSAERPKGSFSTLEIQRTEQGDSAMYLCASSPGTSFTDTQYFGPGTRLTVL.

The V and J genes are TRBV18 and TRBJ1-5, with D unclear. Germline lookup yields CDR1 KGHSH and CDR2 LQKENI. V was cut by 0 bases and J by 4 bases, with 10 bases left in between. The CDR3 is 15 residues long. The CDR3 DNA follows: TGTGCCAGCTCACCACCGAGTCAGGCGAATCAGCCCCAGCATTTT. It encodes CASSPPSQANQPQHF.

This chain links TRBV7-9 with TRBJ2-5, with 9 nucleotides matching TRBD2. Germline CDR1 is SEHNR and CDR2 is FQNEAQ (reference sequence). The V and J ends lost 4 bases and 4 bases, in that order; junction bases with no gene match: 10. The length of the CDR3 is 16 residues. The CDR3, as DNA: TGTGCCAGCAGCTACTCCGGGACTAGCTCAGCAGAGACCCAGTACTTC. This sequence encodes CASSYSGTSSAETQYF.

The V call is TRBV6-1, the J call TRBJ1-5, with TRBD1 as a possible D gene (5 bases). Trimming removed 4 bases at V and 3 bases at J, with 16 bases between. Germline CDR1 reads MNHNS; CDR2 reads SASEGT. CDR3 length: 16 amino acids. CDR3: CASSADPRQSNQPQHF. CDR3 sequence (DNA): TGTGCCAGCAGTGCCGACCCTCGACAGTCCAATCAGCCCCAGCATTTT.

This clone was picked up a small number of times. The J gene is TRBJ2-7, the V gene TRBV7-5; the DNA was not compared with TRBD1, the D call given in the table. TRBV7-5 is a listed pseudogene. This CDR3 is built from 16 residues. CDR3 in amino acids: CARSLVPGHLSYEQYF. In nucleotides, the CDR3 is TGTGCCAGAAGCTTAGTTCCGGGACACCTATCCTACGAGCAGTACTTC.

The chain combines TRBV5-1 with TRBJ2-7, with D possibly TRBD2 on 5 matching bases. With 4 bases removed from V and 3 bases from J, the gap between germline ends came to 14 bases. Per germline, CDR1 SGHRS and CDR2 YFSETQ. This CDR3 spans 14 amino acids. Written as DNA, the CDR3 is TGCGCCAGCAGCGCGCGAGGGAGAGGCTACGAGCAGTACTTC. Its translation: CASSARGRGYEQYF.

In the case of this clone: Other nucleotide sequences in the sample specify the same CDR3. V gene TRBV4-3 combines with J gene TRBJ2-7, with D tentatively TRBD2 (6 bases). The CDR3 covers 13 residues. Germline assignment: CDR1 LGHNA and CDR2 YSLEER. Trimming took off 4 bases at V and 5 bases at J, with 12 bases between the two ends. For the CDR3, the DNA is TGCGCCAGCAGCCCTCCCGGAGGGGACGAGCAGTACTTC. Translating it yields CASSPPGGDEQYF.

V gene TRBV6-4 combines with J gene TRBJ2-3, with D possibly matching TRBD2 (5 bases). Germline CDR1 MRHNA, CDR2 SNTAGT. The CDR3 spans 15 residues. V was clipped by 4 bases and J by 1 base, with 12 bases between them. DNA of the CDR3: TGTGCCAGCAGTGTCCTAGTCGGGGGCACAGATACGCAGTATTTT. It translates to CASSVLVGGTDTQYF.

This clone has just a few counts. The chain carries TRBV7-9 and TRBJ2-7, with a tentative D call TRBD1 (6 bases). Germline CDR1 is SEHNR and CDR2 is FQNEAQ (reference sequence). Trimming shortened V by 0 bases and J by 7 bases, and 13 bases separated the two germline ends. This CDR3 contains 14 residues. Here the CDR3 DNA reads TGTGCCAGCAGCTTAGCGCCACAGGGCGGGGAGCAGTACTTC. Translating it yields CASSLAPQGGEQYF.

The J gene is TRBJ2-1, the V gene TRBV19; 14 nucleotides agree with TRBD2. The CDR3 covers 17 residues. The V gene's germline CDR1 is LNHDA and CDR2 SQIVND (reference sequence). V was clipped by 4 bases and J by 8 bases; unmatched bases: 10. CDR3 in amino acids: CASSNPETSGREHEQFF. The CDR3 DNA reads TGTGCCAGTAGTAACCCCGAGACTAGCGGGAGGGAGCATGAGCAGTTCTTC.

The chain combines TRBV19 with TRBJ2-7; 8 nucleotides align to TRBD1. The CDR3 is 15 residues long. Germline V gene lookup returns CDR1 LNHDA and CDR2 SQIVND (reference sequence). The J segment lost 7 bases and the V segment lost 1 base, leaving 9 bases of the junction unmatched. The CDR3 loop reads CASSIAPGQGDEQYF. As DNA, the CDR3 is TGTGCCAGTAGTATAGCCCCTGGACAGGGAGATGAGCAGTACTTC.

This clone was counted only a few times. This rearrangement joins TRBV25-1 to TRBJ1-4, with D possibly TRBD1 on 5 matching bases. The CDR3 consists of 13 residues. CDR1 MGHDK and CDR2 SYGVNS come from the germline V gene. V was clipped by 3 bases and J by 8 bases, with 10 bases between them. This CDR3 is CASSDGAREKLFF. In nucleotides, the CDR3 is TGTGCCAGCAGTGATGGGGCTAGGGAAAAACTGTTTTTT.

The V and J genes are TRBV7-9 and TRBJ2-1, with 7 bases lining up with TRBD1. Germline V gene data show CDR1 as SEHNR and CDR2 as FQNEAQ (reference sequence). V was clipped by 4 bases and J by 7 bases; unmatched bases: 13. The CDR3 runs 16 residues. The CDR3 region has the DNA TGTGCCAGCAGCTCCATAGACAGGGAAATCTGGAATGAGCAGTTCTTC. Translated: CASSSIDREIWNEQFF.

J is TRBJ1-2 and V is TRBV10-3; D is ambiguous. The germline V gene encodes CDR1 ENHRY and CDR2 SYGVKD. This CDR3 comprises 14 residues. V was cut by 2 bases and J by 6 bases, with 13 bases left in between. CDR3 coding DNA: TGTGCCATCAGTGAGGAGGGCCGGAGGAATGGCTACACCTTC. Its protein is CAISEEGRRNGYTF.

This clone was seen more than once but under ten times. The chain combines TRBV19 with TRBJ2-2; maybe TRBD1 (6 bases). The CDR3 is 18 amino acids. Trimming took 3 bases from V and 5 from J, leaving 22 bases between them. Per the germline V gene, CDR1 is LNHDA and CDR2 is SQIVND (reference sequence). The DNA for the CDR3 is TGTGCCAGTAGTATCGGGCCTAACAGGGTTGCAGAGACCGGGGAGCTGTTTTTT. Translating gives CASSIGPNRVAETGELFF. The entire variable domain, with the rest obtained from reference TRBV19 and TRBJ2-2, is as follows: DGGITQSPKYLFRKEGQNVTLSCEQNLNHDAMYWYRQDPGQGLRLIYYSQIVNDFQKGDIAEGYSVSREKKESFPLTVTSAQKNPTAFYLCASSIGPNRVAETGELFFGEGSRLTVL.

This clone was recorded only once. V and J are TRBV19 and TRBJ2-5; tentatively, D is TRBD2 (5 bases). The V gene lost 5 bases and the J gene lost 3 bases, with 10 bases spanning the gap. The length of the CDR3 is 13 residues. Looked up from germline, CDR1 is LNHDA and CDR2 is SQIVND (reference sequence). DNA of the CDR3: TGTGCCAGTAGTGGAGGCCACGAAGAGACCCAGTACTTC. This encodes CASSGGHEETQYF.

The V call is TRBV29-1, the J call TRBJ1-1; 7 bases line up with TRBD1. This CDR3 is 13 amino acids long. The ends lost 7 bases at V and 1 base at J; junction bases unmatched: 6. Germline assignment: CDR1 SQVTM and CDR2 ANQGSEA. The CDR3 sequence: CSGTGQSNTEAFF. CDR3 nucleotides: TGCAGCGGGACGGGACAGTCGAACACTGAAGCTTTCTTT. Full variable domain (outside the CDR3, taken from reference TRBV29-1 and TRBJ1-1): SAVISQKPSRDICQRGTSLTIQCQVDSQVTMMFWYRQQPGQSLTLIATANQGSEATYESGFVIDKFPISRPNLTFSTLTVSNMSPEDSSIYLCSGTGQSNTEAFFGQGTRLTVV.

This chain uses TRBV6-1 with TRBJ1-5; 8 nucleotides match TRBD1. The junction had 8 bases not matched to a gene; V was cut back by 6 bases and J by 4 bases. Per germline, CDR1 MNHNS and CDR2 SASEGT. This CDR3 is built from 15 residues. CDR3 DNA: TGTGCCAGCAGACCGCAGGGGGCGGTTAATCAGCCCCAGCATTTT. Translation gives CASRPQGAVNQPQHF.

This chain connects TRBV27 to TRBJ2-2, with D possibly matching TRBD1 (7 bases). CDR1 and CDR2 from the germline V gene are MNHEY and SMNVEV (reference sequence). The CDR3 contains 15 residues. V shed 3 bases and J shed 4 bases, with 12 bases lying between them. In nucleotides, the CDR3 is TGTGCCAGCAGTTTGGAGGGGGCGAGCACCGGGGAGCTGTTTTTT. It encodes CASSLEGASTGELFF.

The chain uses TRBV5-1 and TRBJ2-3; TRBD1 agrees at 7 bases. In germline, CDR1 is SGHRS, CDR2 YFSETQ. This CDR3 spans 12 amino acids. The trim removed 3 bases at V and 5 bases at J, leaving 0 bases unmatched. CDR3 sequence reads: CASSWTGDTQYF. The CDR3 DNA follows: TGCGCCAGCAGCTGGACAGGAGATACGCAGTATTTT.

The genes are TRBV5-5 and TRBJ2-3; possible D gene TRBD2, 5 bases. The CDR3 totals 15 residues. Germline V gene sequence: CDR1 SGHKS, CDR2 YYEKEE (reference sequence). V lost 4 bases and J lost 5, with 17 bases in between. This chain's CDR3 is CASSLSSGRGDTQYF. The CDR3 bases are TGTGCCAGCAGCCTCAGTTCGGGTCGGGGAGATACGCAGTATTTT. The whole variable domain, filled in from reference TRBV5-5 and TRBJ2-3, reads DAGVTQSPTHLIKTRGQQVTLRCSPISGHKSVSWYQQVLGQGPQFIFQYYEKEERGRGNFPDRFSARQFPNYSSELNVNALLLGDSALYLCASSLSSGRGDTQYFGPGTRLTVL.

The rearrangement links TRBV5-1 to TRBJ2-1, with 8 nucleotides matching TRBD1. Germline V CDR1 and CDR2: SGHRS, YFSETQ. CDR3 size: 14 residues. Losses at the gene ends were 8 bases for V and 0 bases for J; bases not matched to a gene: 4. CDR3 sequence (DNA): TGCGCCAGTGGGGGACAGGCCTCCTACAATGAGCAGTTCTTC. Translated, it gives CASGGQASYNEQFF. Full variable domain (outside the CDR3, taken from reference TRBV5-1 and TRBJ2-1): KAGVTQTPRYLIKTRGQQVTLSCSPISGHRSVSWYQQTPGQGLQFLFEYFSETQRNKGNFPGRFSGRQFSNSRSEMNVSTLELGDSALYLCASGGQASYNEQFFGPGTRLTVL.

The rearrangement uses TRBV28 and TRBJ1-1, with 7 bases lining up with TRBD1. This CDR3 is 17 amino acids long. Trimming took 5 bases from V and 5 from J; bases not matched to a gene: 17. Per germline, CDR1 MDHEN and CDR2 SYDVKM. In DNA form, the CDR3 reads TGTGCCAGCAGTACACACAGGGGTGGTGTATTCAGGACTGAAGCTTTCTTT. Translating gives CASSTHRGGVFRTEAFF.

The chain carries TRBV14 and TRBJ1-5; D not certain. The CDR3 extends over 13 amino acids. The ends were cut back, 2 bases at V and 3 bases at J, with 5 bases in the middle. Germline CDR1 reads SGHDN; CDR2 reads FVKESK. CDR3 sequence reads: CASSQLVNQPQHF. The CDR3 coding sequence is TGTGCCAGCAGCCAACTCGTCAATCAGCCCCAGCATTTT.